A selection of T cell receptor beta chains follows, all from one sample in a study of PD-L1 blockade in urothelial cancer. TCRdb's copy holds only in-frame clones and misses some; the assay was immunoSEQ multiplex PCR. The data contain about 110,000 clones, approximately 90% of them seen just once; the ten biggest clones take up around 4%. The source material was PBMCs, sampled around atezolizumab (anti-PD-L1) treatment. The receptors were sampled from a man aged 60-69 years with urothelial cancer. Both conserved end residues are part of each CDR3. The D gene is left open where the match is weak.

V gene	J gene	CDR3 length	D gene	CDR3 DNA	CDR3 protein
TRBV6-5	TRBJ2-7	13	TRBD1	TGTGCCAGCAGTTACCCGACAGGGGGCGAGCAGTACTTC	CASSYPTGGEQYF
TRBV5-1	TRBJ2-7	15	TRBD2	TGCGCCAGCAGCTTGTTTAGCGGGAGCTCCTACGAGCAGTACTTC	CASSLFSGSSYEQYF
TRBV7-2	TRBJ1-1	16	.	TGTGCCAGCAGCACGCAGGGTGCAGGGTCGAACACTGAAGCTTTCTTT	CASSTQGAGSNTEAFF
TRBV2	TRBJ2-7	12	.	TGTGCCAGCAGTGACGAGGTACCCGAGCAGTACTTC	CASSDEVPEQYF
TRBV4-2	TRBJ2-1	16	.	TGTGCCAGCAGCCAAGATCCGCAGGGGGGTAACAATGAGCAGTTCTTC	CASSQDPQGGNNEQFF
TRBV15	TRBJ2-1	14	.	TGTGCCACCAGCAGAGGGGGCAGCTCCAATGAGCAGTTCTTC	CATSRGGSSNEQFF
TRBV5-1	TRBJ1-3	16	.	TGCGCCAGCAGCCGACTCGATCAGGGGTCTGGAAACACCATATATTTT	CASSRLDQGSGNTIYF
TRBV7-2	TRBJ1-1	14	TRBD1	TGTGCCAGCAGCTCAATGGGGACAGGGGTCTCAGCTTTCTTT	CASSSMGTGVSAFF
TRBV10-3	TRBJ2-1	15	TRBD1	TGTGCCATCAGTGGCGGACAGGGGAACTACAATGAGCAGTTCTTC	CAISGGQGNYNEQFF
TRBV9	TRBJ2-5	16	.	TGTGCCAGCAGCGCCACAACAGGTAGCTTCCAAGAGACCCAGTACTTC	CASSATTGSFQETQYF
TRBV9	TRBJ1-2	15	.	TGTGCCAGCAGCGTAGATGGCAGTATGAACTATGGCTACACCTTC	CASSVDGSMNYGYTF
TRBV7-9	TRBJ2-5	15	TRBD1	TGTGCCAGCAGCTTCCCGGACAGGGGGAAAGAGACCCAGTACTTC	CASSFPDRGKETQYF
TRBV13	TRBJ2-5	15	.	TGTGCCAGCAGCCTAACTTTAACTTCACGAGAGACCCAGTACTTC	CASSLTLTSRETQYF
TRBV4-1	TRBJ2-7	13	.	TGCGCCAGCAGCCAAGGACAGAACTACGAGCAGTACTTC	CASSQGQNYEQYF
TRBV30	TRBJ2-2	13	.	TGTGCCTGGAGTCTCGGGGGTGGCGGGGAGCTGTTTTTT	CAWSLGGGGELFF
TRBV19	TRBJ2-3	15	TRBD2	TGTGCCAGTAGTTTTAGCGGGGGACTCACAGATACGCAGTATTTT	CASSFSGGLTDTQYF
TRBV5-1	TRBJ2-1	14	TRBD2	TGCGCCAGCAGCCGGGACTACGGGGACAATGAGCAGTTCTTC	CASSRDYGDNEQFF
TRBV4-1	TRBJ2-3	16	TRBD2	TGCGCCAGCAGCCAAGATCTAGCGGGACCCACAGATACGCAGTATTTT	CASSQDLAGPTDTQYF
TRBV7-3	TRBJ2-3	14	TRBD1	TGTGCCAGCGGGGCAGGGGGTAGCACAGATACGCAGTATTTT	CASGAGGSTDTQYF
TRBV5-5	TRBJ2-1	17	.	TGTGCCAGTGGCCTCGGGGTTCCGGACAGTCTTTACAATGAGCAGTTCTTC	CASGLGVPDSLYNEQFF
TRBV9	TRBJ1-2	15	.	TGTGCCAGCAGCGTAGGTAACTCACCTAACTATGGCTACACCTTC	CASSVGNSPNYGYTF
TRBV2	TRBJ1-2	15	.	TGTGCCAGCAGTGAAGCAGGGGGGACTACCTATGGCTACACCTTC	CASSEAGGTTYGYTF